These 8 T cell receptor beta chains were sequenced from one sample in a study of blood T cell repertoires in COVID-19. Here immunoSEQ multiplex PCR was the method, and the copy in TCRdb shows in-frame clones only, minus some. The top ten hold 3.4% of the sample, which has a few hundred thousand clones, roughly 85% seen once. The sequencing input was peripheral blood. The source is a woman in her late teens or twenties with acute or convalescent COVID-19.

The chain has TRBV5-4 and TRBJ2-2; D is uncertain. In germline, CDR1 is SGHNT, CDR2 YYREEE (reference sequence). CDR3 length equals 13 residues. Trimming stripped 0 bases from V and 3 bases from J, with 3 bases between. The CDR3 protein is CASSLVYTGELFF. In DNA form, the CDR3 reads TGTGCCAGCAGCTTGGTCTACACCGGGGAGCTGTTTTTT.

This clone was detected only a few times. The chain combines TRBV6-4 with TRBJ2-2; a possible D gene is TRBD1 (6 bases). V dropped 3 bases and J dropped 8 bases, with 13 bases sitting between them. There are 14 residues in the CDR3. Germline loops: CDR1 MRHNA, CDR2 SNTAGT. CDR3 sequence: CASSEGQTGGELFF. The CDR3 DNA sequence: TGTGCCAGCAGTGAAGGACAGACGGGGGGGGAGCTGTTTTTT.

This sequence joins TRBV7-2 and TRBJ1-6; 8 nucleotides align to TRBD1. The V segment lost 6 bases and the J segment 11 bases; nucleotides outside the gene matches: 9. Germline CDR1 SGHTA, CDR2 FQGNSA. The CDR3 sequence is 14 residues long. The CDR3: CASRQDRGRAPLHF. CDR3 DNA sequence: TGTGCCAGCAGGCAAGACAGGGGACGGGCACCCCTCCACTTT.

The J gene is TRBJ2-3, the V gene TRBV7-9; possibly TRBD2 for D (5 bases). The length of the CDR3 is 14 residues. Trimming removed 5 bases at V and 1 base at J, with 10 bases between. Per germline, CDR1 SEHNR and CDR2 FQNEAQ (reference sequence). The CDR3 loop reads CASSKSGGTDTQYF. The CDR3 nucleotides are TGTGCCAGCAGCAAAAGCGGAGGCACAGATACGCAGTATTTT. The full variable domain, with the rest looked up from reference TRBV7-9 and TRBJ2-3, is DTGVSQNPRHKITKRGQNVTFRCDPISEHNRLYWYRQTLGQGPEFLTYFQNEAQLEKSRLLSDRFSAERPKGSFSTLEIQRTEQGDSAMYLCASSKSGGTDTQYFGPGTRLTVL.

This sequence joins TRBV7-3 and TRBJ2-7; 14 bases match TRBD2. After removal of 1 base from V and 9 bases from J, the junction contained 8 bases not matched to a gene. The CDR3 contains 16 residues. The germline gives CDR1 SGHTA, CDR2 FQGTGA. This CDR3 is CASSLNPGTSGSGQYF. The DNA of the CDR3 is TGTGCCAGCAGCTTAAACCCTGGGACTAGCGGGAGCGGGCAGTACTTC.

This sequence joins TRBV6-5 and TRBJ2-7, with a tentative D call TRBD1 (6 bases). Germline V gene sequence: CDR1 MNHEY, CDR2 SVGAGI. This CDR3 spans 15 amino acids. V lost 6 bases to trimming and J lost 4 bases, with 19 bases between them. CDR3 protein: CASSLQGPYGYEQYF. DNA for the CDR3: TGTGCCAGCAGCCTACAGGGTCCATACGGTTACGAGCAGTACTTC.

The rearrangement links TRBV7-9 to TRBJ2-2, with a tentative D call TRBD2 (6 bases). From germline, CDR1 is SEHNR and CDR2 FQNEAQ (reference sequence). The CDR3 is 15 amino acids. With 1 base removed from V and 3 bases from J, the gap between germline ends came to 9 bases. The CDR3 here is CASSLGTTYTGELFF. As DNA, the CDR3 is TGTGCCAGCAGCTTAGGGACTACGTACACCGGGGAGCTGTTTTTT.

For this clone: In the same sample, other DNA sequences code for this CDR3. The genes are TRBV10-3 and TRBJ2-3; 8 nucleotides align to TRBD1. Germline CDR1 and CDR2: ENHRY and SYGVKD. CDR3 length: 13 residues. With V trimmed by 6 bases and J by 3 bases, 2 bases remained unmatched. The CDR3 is CAISGQGTDTQYF. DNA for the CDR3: TGTGCCATCAGCGGACAGGGTACAGATACGCAGTATTTT.